The T cell receptor beta chain under discussion was sequenced for a study of early T cells in non-severe SARS-CoV-2 infection. This clonotype was found many times. The antigen is undetermined. The study, taken as a whole, reports: Lookups in VDJdb leaned toward anti-spike CD8 responses and missed private and CD4 specificities.

The CDR3 totals 13 residues. The V gene lost 6 bases and the J gene lost 6 bases, with 12 bases spanning the gap. CDR1 is KGHSH, CDR2 LQKENI, per germline. Researchers attached unique molecular identifiers to individual cDNA molecules. TCRdb itself ran the 5' RACE reads through MiXCR, one entry per CDR3 protein. The sample lists around 67,000 distinct CDR3 sequences, around 10% occurring once. The chain recombines TRBV18 with TRBJ2-1; D is possibly TRBD1 (5 bases). This material consisted of whole blood, taken at baseline. The source of this sequence is an adult who was a healthcare worker with PCR-confirmed SARS-CoV-2 infection or an uninfected control (not recorded which). DNA of the CDR3: TGTGCCAGCTCCGCGCTACAGGCCAATGAGCAGTTCTTC. It yields the protein CASSALQANEQFF.